This paragraph covers one T cell receptor (beta chain) sequence. Its binding antigen is unknown. Qualities for individual bases were not recorded, and no much larger clone is one base off. The data derive from a study of T cells in tuberculosis (dated by TCRdb to 2016 to 2019). Turning to the overall study: To characterize T cells specific for the mycobacterial lipid antigen glucose monomycolate (GMM), the study used CD1B tetramers together with high-throughput TCR immunosequencing. With ten people per group, a South African clinical cohort compared IGRA-negative adolescents, IGRA-positive adolescents with latent tuberculosis, and adults with active tuberculosis.

The CDR3 measures 15 amino acids from cysteine to phenylalanine. The only DNA kept is the CDR3, 45 bases in frame from the first base. V ends up 8 bases short and J 4 bases short, with an unmatched junction base count of 10. In the germline V gene, CDR1 corresponds to MDHEN and CDR2 to SYDVKM. What the study reported, not specific to this receptor: Smaller mean NN-distances to GMM-specific TCRs were observed in active tuberculosis TCR-alpha repertoires than in IGRA-negative controls, suggesting clonal expansion of GMM-specific TCRs. An accuracy of about 90% (AUROC roughly 0.9) was reached by a classifier using the diverse GMM-specific repertoire, compared with about 70% accuracy when GEM motif frequencies were used. Smaller NN-distances were partly driven by shorter CDR3-alpha lengths in active tuberculosis patients, and statistical significance was not reached for the TCR-beta difference. Clinical samples were selected based on the availability of cryopreserved specimens, with adults included as active tuberculosis cases and adolescents included as controls.

At study entry, adolescents were screened for latent tuberculosis infection by tuberculin skin test and QuantiFERON-TB GOLD In-Tube IGRA. Unsorted cryopreserved PBMC were immunosequenced, covering on average approximately 98,000 T cells per clinical donor. Eleven high schools in the Worcester region of the Western Cape, South Africa, served as enrollment sites for adolescents aged 12 to 18 years. Around 10 M. tuberculosis-infected adolescents and around ten uninfected adolescents were selected, with the two groups matched for age and sex. Adolescent PBMC were isolated from freshly drawn heparinized blood by density centrifugation and cryopreserved. The immunoSEQ multiplex PCR assay was used to generate TCR libraries, with TCR-beta and/or TCR-alpha/delta assays applied to each sample. The amplified TCR libraries were sequenced on the Illumina high-throughput platform. The paper's data handling went like this. Clustering and dimensionality reduction relied on pairwise TCRdist distances among GMM-specific receptors from T cells that were either sorted ex vivo or expanded in vitro. The score assigned to each clinical repertoire was mean NN-distance, meaning the average TCRdist to the nearest 10% of tetramer-positive reference sequences. To compute GEM TCR motif frequency, the fraction of unique TCRs matching known GEM sequences by V/J usage and CDR3 length was calculated. Active tuberculosis was classified by linear discriminant analysis with leave-one-out cross-validation, implemented in scikit-learn. Not all clones reach the TCRdb copy of this immuneACCESS table, which keeps in-frame sequences only. Checked studies attribute under half of the gap to unresolved V genes and leave the rest unexplained. The DNA gave D and trimming, while V, J and clone size come from that table. Recorded for this sample are some 40,000 clones; around 95% of them occurred a single time. The ten top clones hold around 3.3% of the sample.

The material sequenced was PBMCs. This TCR derives from a donor aged 5 to 30 with latent tuberculosis or without tuberculosis infection. The sequence joins TRBV28 to TRBJ1-5; 8 of the junction bases match TRBD1. The DNA is as follows: TGTGCCAGCCACCCACAGGGGGAAGGAAATCAGCCCCAGCATTTT. Its protein reads: CASHPQGEGNQPQHF.